Described below is a single TCR beta chain sequence and its context. This entry belongs to a study of control samples from healthy donors and cancer patients. Sequencing used immunoSEQ multiplex PCR; TCRdb keeps in-frame clones, though not all of them. The profile covers about 120,000 clones, with over 90% appearing a single time and roughly 2.7% taken by the ten largest. Germline V gives CDR1 MDHEN, CDR2 SYDVKM. V shed 3 bases and J shed 8 bases, with 13 bases lying between them. The CDR3 runs to 14 residues. This receptor was taken from a man aged 25 to 40 in good health. The chain has TRBV28 and TRBJ1-4; D is uncertain. Sequenced sample: blood. The CDR3 region has the DNA TGTGCCAGCAGTTTGGGTGGAATCGTGGAAAAACTGTTTTTT. Protein product: CASSLGGIVEKLFF.